This TCR beta chain was retrieved from a study of T-cell reconstitution after alpha-beta-depleted transplantation in children. Findings and limits, study-wide: After transplant, high TCRbeta diversity at day 60 in some patients arose from surviving recipient T cells and thymic progenitors. From newly produced T cells came most of the T-cell counts and diversity one year after transplant. About two months after transplant, alpha-beta T cells reportedly came from several hundred expanded graft clones.

This clonotype was seen a handful of times. What it recognizes is unknown. Germline V lookup: CDR1 MDHEN, CDR2 SYDVKM. V gave up 5 bases and J gave up 2 bases; unmatched junction bases: 8. The CDR3 has 16 residues. Unique molecular identifiers tagged the TCRbeta library. TCRdb reprocessed the PCR reads with MiXCR, giving one entry per CDR3 protein. In the table there are about 980,000 distinct CDR3 sequences, around 30% of which are singletons. The V call is TRBV28, the J call TRBJ2-4, with TRBD2 matching 8 bases. The sequences come from PBMCs, mostly from graft donor cells, collected 360 days after TCRalphabeta/CD19-depleted stem cell transplant. This receptor was taken from a boy in the first two years of life who had a stem cell transplant for SCID, so the T cells may come from the graft donor. As DNA, the CDR3 is TGTGCCAGCAGTACCCGGATAGCGGGGTCCAAAAACATTCAGTACTTC. Its protein product is CASSTRIAGSKNIQYF.